These 21 T cell receptor beta chains share one sample of origin, sequenced in a study of T cells in Graves' hyperthyroidism and ophthalmopathy. Researchers took RNA transcripts and amplified the TCR beta CDR3 regions from them. TCR CDR3 underwent first-round RT-PCR with the HTBI primer set. One entry per CDR3 protein results from TCRdb running MiXCR on the multiplex PCR reads. The sample lists some 690,000 distinct CDR3 sequences; approximately 15% were seen once. Sample: blood. These receptors all come from a man aged 45-65 years with Graves' hyperthyroidism.

This clonotype was detected many times. V usage is TRBV18 and J usage is TRBJ2-7, with TRBD2 matching 8 bases. The CDR3 has 16 amino acids. In germline, CDR1 is KGHSH, CDR2 LQKENI. V dropped 0 bases and J dropped 2; count of bases not matched to a gene: 6. CDR3 nucleotides: TGTGCCAGCTCACCACCCTACGCGGGAGGTACCTACGAGCAGTACTTC. Protein sequence: CASSPPYAGGTYEQYF.

This chain joins TRBV6-2 or TRBV6-3 and TRBJ2-3; 7 nucleotides align to TRBD1. There are 16 residues in the CDR3. Per the germline V gene, CDR1 is MNHEY and CDR2 is SVGEGT. Trimming took 2 bases from V and 0 from J; bases not matched to a gene: 5. The CDR3 loop is CASSYLGRGSTDTQYF. The CDR3 bases are TGTGCCAGCAGTTACCTCGGCAGGGGGAGCACAGATACGCAGTATTTT.

In its sample, this clonotype was seen many times. This chain connects TRBV6-6 to TRBJ2-3, with 8 nucleotides matching TRBD2. After removal of 0 bases from V and 6 bases from J, the junction contained 14 bases not matched to a gene. CDR3 length equals 18 residues. Germline-derived CDR1 and CDR2 are MNHNY and SVGAGI (reference sequence). CDR3 residues: CASSYSPGLGSGRDTQYF. In DNA form, the CDR3 reads TGTGCCAGCAGTTACTCGCCGGGACTAGGGTCGGGGAGGGATACGCAGTATTTT.

As to this clonotype: A read error may explain this, as a much larger clone is one base away. The chain is built from TRBV5-5 and TRBJ2-1; 11 nucleotides match TRBD1. V lost 4 bases and J lost 3; bases outside the gene matches: 6. Per germline, CDR1 SGHKS and CDR2 YYEKEE (reference sequence). The CDR3 sequence is 16 residues long. Here the CDR3 reads CASSPGQGAFYNEQFF. In DNA form, the CDR3 reads TGTGCCAGCAGCCCCGGACAGGGGGCCTTCTACAATGAGCAGTTCTTC.

This clonotype has only a few counts. A much larger clone lies a single base off, so this may be a read error. The V gene is TRBV6-5, the J gene TRBJ2-5; TRBD2 agrees at 11 bases. Germline V gives CDR1 MNHEY, CDR2 SVGAGI. Trimming cost V 4 bases and J 2 bases; bases outside gene matches: 6. The CDR3 contains 16 residues. CDR3 in amino acids: CASSFAWTSGQETQYF. The CDR3 nucleotides are TGTGCCAGCAGTTTTGCATGGACTAGCGGGCAAGAGACCCAGTACTTC.

V gene TRBV29-1 combines with J gene TRBJ1-5; D ambiguous. Germline CDR1 SQVTM, CDR2 ANQGSEA. The CDR3 is 13 amino acids. The germline V and J ends were trimmed by 4 bases and 0 bases, with 7 bases remaining between them. CDR3 coding DNA: TGCAGCGTTGCTGATAATAGCAATCAGCCCCAGCATTTT. Its translation: CSVADNSNQPQHF.

In the case of this clonotype: A read error may be the cause here, since a much bigger clone is one base away. V usage is TRBV11-2 and J usage is TRBJ2-2, with 11 bases that match TRBD2. The germline V gene has CDR1 SGHAT and CDR2 FQNNGV. CDR3 length: 15 amino acids. CDR3 coding DNA: TGTGCCAGCAACCCGACTAGCGGGAACACCGGGGAGATGTTTTTT. Translated, it gives CASNPTSGNTGEMFF.

The gene calls are TRBV28 and TRBJ1-1; possibly TRBD1 for D (6 bases). There are 14 residues in the CDR3. CDR1 MDHEN and CDR2 SYDVKM come from the germline V gene. Trimming took off 2 bases at V and 2 bases at J, with 9 bases between the two ends. In DNA, the CDR3 is TGTGCCAGCAGTTTAACGGACAGTAACACTGAAGCTTTCTTT. It encodes CASSLTDSNTEAFF.

To note about this clonotype: Given a much more abundant clone one base away, this may be a read error. This chain uses TRBV19 with TRBJ2-2; 7 positions agree with TRBD1. Germline V gene sequence: CDR1 LNHDA, CDR2 SQIVND (reference sequence). CDR3 length: 18 amino acids. CDR3 sequence (DNA): TGTGCCAGTAGACCACGCGGACAGGTCCGTGCGAACATCGGGGAGCTGTTTTTT. It yields the protein CASRPRGQVRANIGELFF.

At least ten counts were recorded for this clonotype. The chain combines TRBV28 with TRBJ2-2; perhaps D is TRBD1 or TRBD2 (5 bases each). Trimming pared 6 bases from V and 1 base from J, leaving 18 bases between. There are 17 residues in the CDR3. The germline V gene has CDR1 MDHEN and CDR2 SYDVKM. The CDR3 protein is CASSSPGLAVNTGELFF. The CDR3 region has the DNA TGTGCCAGCAGCTCACCGGGGCTAGCTGTGAACACCGGGGAGCTGTTTTTT.

J is TRBJ1-3 and V is TRBV7-2; D is unresolved. V was shortened by 2 bases and J by 1 base, with 9 bases between the two germline ends. CDR1 and CDR2 (germline): SGHTA, FQGNSA. The CDR3 has 15 residues. The CDR3 DNA reads as TGTGCCAGCAGCTTATCCGCTCCTTCTGGAAACACCATATATTTT. Its protein is CASSLSAPSGNTIYF.

This clonotype occurred many times. V and J are TRBV3-1 and TRBJ1-4; D gene ambiguous. Trimming removed 3 bases at V and 8 bases at J, with 19 bases between. This CDR3 has 16 amino acids. Germline CDR1 reads LGHDT; CDR2 reads YNNKEL (reference sequence). The DNA for the CDR3 is TGTGCCAGCAGCCACGGAGGTAGAAGTGGGTACGAAAAACTGTTTTTT. As protein: CASSHGGRSGYEKLFF.

This clonotype has at least ten counts. The DNA for the CDR3 is TGTGCCATCAGTGAGGGACTAGCGGGAGTTGGGGAGACCCAGTACTTC. Residues: CAISEGLAGVGETQYF. The V gene is TRBV10-3, the J gene TRBJ2-5; 13 nucleotides agree with TRBD2. CDR1 and CDR2 from the germline V gene are ENHRY and SYGVKD. The ends lost 2 bases at V and 5 bases at J; junction bases unmatched: 5. The CDR3 has 16 amino acids.

The chain employs TRBV29-1 and TRBJ1-2, with D uncertain. CDR1 and CDR2 from the germline V gene are SQVTM and ANQGSEA. This CDR3 contains 12 residues. V was clipped by 5 bases and J by 8 bases, with 15 bases between them. The CDR3 DNA reads TGCAGCGTTACTCGACCCCCGGGAGGCTACACCTTC. It translates to CSVTRPPGGYTF.

This clonotype was recorded many times. The rearrangement uses TRBV9 and TRBJ2-1; no clear D. Germline assignment: CDR1 SGDLS and CDR2 YYNGEE. Trimming left V 0 bases short and J 3 bases short, with 10 bases between. The CDR3 has 15 residues. The CDR3 bases are TGTGCCAGCAGCGTAGCAGGTCTAGGCTACAATGAGCAGTTCTTC. Its protein is CASSVAGLGYNEQFF.

The V call is TRBV29-1, the J call TRBJ2-1, with 8 bases fitting TRBD2. Trimming cost V 1 base and J 1 base; bases outside gene matches: 6. Germline loops: CDR1 SQVTM, CDR2 ANQGSEA. CDR3 length: 16 amino acids. CDR3 amino acids: CSVEASQRESYNEQFF. CDR3 coding DNA: TGCAGCGTTGAAGCTTCGCAGCGGGAGTCCTACAATGAGCAGTTCTTC.

This clonotype was counted many times. The chain joins TRBV25-1 to TRBJ1-2; D remains ambiguous. V lost 8 bases and J 1 base, leaving 11 bases between the germline ends. The CDR3 has 13 amino acids. Germline V gene lookup returns CDR1 MGHDK and CDR2 SYGVNS. CDR3 in DNA: TGTGCCAGCCATGGGCAGAGTAACTATGGCTACACCTTC. Translation: CASHGQSNYGYTF.

This clonotype has only a few counts. The V gene is TRBV4-1, the J gene TRBJ1-5, with D possibly being TRBD1 (6 bases). Deletions cut 4 bases from V and 4 bases from J, with 17 bases between. The CDR3 length is 16 residues. The V gene's germline CDR1 is MGHRA and CDR2 YSYEKL. DNA for the CDR3: TGCGCCAGCAGCCGAGAAACGGGGGCGCGGAATCAGCCCCAGCATTTT. This codes for CASSRETGARNQPQHF.

At least ten counts were recorded for this clonotype. The chain combines TRBV11-1 with TRBJ1-1; the D gene is possibly TRBD1 (6 bases). The CDR3 is 16 residues long. The V and J ends lost 3 bases and 0 bases respectively, with 14 bases between them. The V gene's germline CDR1 is SGHAT and CDR2 FQDESV (reference sequence). The CDR3 region has the DNA TGTGCCAGCAGCTTCGGCGCCAGGGGTCTGAACACTGAAGCTTTCTTT. It is translated as CASSFGARGLNTEAFF.

The chain is built from TRBV11-2 and TRBJ2-7; tentatively, D is TRBD2 (5 bases). The CDR3 runs to 15 residues. Between the trimmed V and J ends, which lost 7 bases and 2 bases, there was a span of 18 bases. Germline-derived CDR1 and CDR2 are SGHAT and FQNNGV. The CDR3 bases are TGTGCCAGCACTCTAGCCGCTGGGAGCGCCTACGAGCAGTACTTC. It specifies CASTLAAGSAYEQYF.

The chain links TRBV20-1 to TRBJ1-1; D is perhaps TRBD1 (5 bases). Between the trimmed V and J ends, which lost 7 bases and 3 bases, there was a span of 18 bases. This CDR3 contains 14 residues. From germline, CDR1 is DFQATT and CDR2 SNEGSKA (reference sequence). The CDR3 DNA reads as TGCAGTGTATCCGGGGGAGATAGTGACACTGAAGCTTTCTTT. Translation: CSVSGGDSDTEAFF.